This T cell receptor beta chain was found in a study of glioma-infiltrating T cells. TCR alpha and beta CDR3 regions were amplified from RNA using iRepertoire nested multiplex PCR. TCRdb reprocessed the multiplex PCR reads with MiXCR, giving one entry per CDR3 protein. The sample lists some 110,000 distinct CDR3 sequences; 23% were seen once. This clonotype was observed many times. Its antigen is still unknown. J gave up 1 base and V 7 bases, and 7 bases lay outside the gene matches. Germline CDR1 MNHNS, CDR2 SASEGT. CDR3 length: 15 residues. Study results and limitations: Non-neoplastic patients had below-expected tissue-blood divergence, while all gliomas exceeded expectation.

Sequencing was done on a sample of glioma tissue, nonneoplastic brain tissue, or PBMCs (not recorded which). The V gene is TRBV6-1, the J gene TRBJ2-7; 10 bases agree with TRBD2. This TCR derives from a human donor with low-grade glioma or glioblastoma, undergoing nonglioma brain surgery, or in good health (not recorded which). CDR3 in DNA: TGTGCCAGCAAATTAGAGCGGGAGGGGTCCTACGAGCAGTACTTC. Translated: CASKLEREGSYEQYF.